The 21 T cell receptor beta chains in this list originate from one sample, sequenced in a study of T cells in localized non-small cell lung cancer. Method: immunoSEQ multiplex PCR; TCRdb's copy keeps in-frame clones and lacks some. There are tens of thousands of clones in the sample; around nine tenths occur only once, and roughly 6.9% lies in the top ten. This sample comprised peripheral blood, obtained before any cancer treatment. The receptors stem from a female donor aged 60 or older with stage I lung adenocarcinoma.

The chain combines TRBV10-2 with TRBJ1-5; D might be TRBD1 (5 bases). Germline V gives CDR1 WSHSY, CDR2 SAAADI. This CDR3 region has 16 residues. V lost 0 bases and J 2 bases, leaving 11 bases between the germline ends. This CDR3 is CASSESSGAGNQPQHF. In nucleotides, the CDR3 is TGCGCCAGCAGTGAGTCGAGTGGGGCCGGCAATCAGCCCCAGCATTTT.

The genes are TRBV28 and TRBJ1-2, with D tentatively TRBD1 (5 bases). Germline CDR1 and CDR2: MDHEN and SYDVKM. The CDR3 runs 15 residues. V dropped 5 bases and J dropped 5 bases, with 18 bases sitting between them. As DNA, the CDR3 is TGTGCCAGCAGTGGGGGAGCATTAGGGCTTTATGGCTACACCTTC. It specifies CASSGGALGLYGYTF.

V and J are TRBV9 and TRBJ2-2; D may correspond to TRBD1 or TRBD2 (5 bases each). Germline loops: CDR1 SGDLS, CDR2 YYNGEE. The CDR3 length is 14 residues. V lost 3 bases to trimming and J lost 7 bases, with 13 bases between them. CDR3 sequence: CASSGRDVYGELFF. Written as DNA, the CDR3 is TGTGCCAGCAGCGGCCGGGACGTCTACGGGGAGCTGTTTTTT.

V and J are TRBV2 and TRBJ1-1; maybe TRBD1 (6 bases). The V gene's germline CDR1 is SNHLY and CDR2 FYNNEI. The CDR3 spans 15 residues. V lost 7 bases and J 0 bases, leaving 15 bases between the germline ends. The CDR3 bases are TGTGCCAGCAATAAGGAAGGGGGTGTGAACACTGAAGCTTTCTTT. This gives the protein CASNKEGGVNTEAFF.

This chain links TRBV21-1 with TRBJ1-1. TRBV21-1 counts as a pseudogene. The CDR3 consists of 15 residues. CDR3 sequence (DNA): TGTGCCAGCAGCCCATATCCGGGGGCGAACACTGAAGCTTTCTTT. It specifies CASSPYPGANTEAFF.

The gene calls are TRBV18 and TRBJ1-1; TRBD1 agrees at 7 bases. V was clipped by 3 bases and J by 3 bases; unmatched bases: 7. This CDR3 has 15 amino acids. The germline gives CDR1 KGHSH, CDR2 LQKENI. CDR3 nucleotide sequence: TGTGCCAGCTCACCGTTGACAGGGATAGACACTGAAGCTTTCTTT. It encodes CASSPLTGIDTEAFF.

The count of this clone is one. The rearrangement joins TRBV29-1 to TRBJ1-1; D uncertain. V shed 4 bases and J shed 3 bases, with 3 bases lying between them. CDR1 and CDR2 (germline): SQVTM, ANQGSEA. The CDR3 totals 10 residues. The CDR3 reads CSVADTEAFF. The CDR3 DNA is TGCAGCGTTGCAGACACTGAAGCTTTCTTT.

CDR3 residues: CASSPQGGAGNTIYF. The CDR3 DNA is TGCGCCAGCAGCCCCCAGGGAGGTGCTGGAAACACCATATATTTT. The chain uses TRBV4-1 and TRBJ1-3, with D tentatively TRBD1 (5 bases). Deletions cut 4 bases from V and 2 bases from J, with 12 bases between. The CDR3 extends over 15 amino acids. Looked up from germline, CDR1 is MGHRA and CDR2 is YSYEKL.

V usage is TRBV4-2 and J usage is TRBJ2-7; tentative D call: TRBD2 (6 bases). CDR1 and CDR2 from the germline V gene are LGHNA and YNFKEQ. This CDR3 is built from 16 residues. V was pared by 4 bases and J by 3 bases, with 19 bases between. CDR3 in amino acids: CASSPSDSRGIYEQYF. The CDR3 nucleotides read TGTGCCAGCAGCCCTAGCGATAGTCGAGGGATCTACGAGCAGTACTTC.

V gene TRBV12-5 combines with J gene TRBJ2-2; TRBD1 might be the D (6 bases). Germline CDR1 and CDR2: LGHNT and FRNRAP. V lost 1 base to trimming and J lost 0 bases, with 9 bases between them. This CDR3 has 16 amino acids. CDR3 protein: CASGLDPGANTGELFF. CDR3 DNA sequence: TGTGCTAGTGGTTTGGACCCAGGGGCGAACACCGGGGAGCTGTTTTTT.

The chain has TRBV6-4 and TRBJ1-1; 7 positions agree with TRBD1. Germline assignment: CDR1 MRHNA and CDR2 SNTAGT. J was trimmed by 5 bases and V by 4 bases; bases with no gene match: 10. The CDR3 runs 15 residues. The CDR3 region has the DNA TGTGCCAGCAGTGCGCACAGGGGAAGTACTACTGAAGCTTTCTTT. It is translated as CASSAHRGSTTEAFF.

This clone was seen only a few times. V gene TRBV6-6 combines with J gene TRBJ2-7; 8 nucleotides agree with TRBD2. The CDR3 runs to 13 residues. The junction had 3 bases not matched to a gene; V was cut back by 2 bases and J by 6 bases. Per the germline V gene, CDR1 is MNHNY and CDR2 is SVGAGI (reference sequence). In DNA, the CDR3 is TGTGCCAGCAGTTACCAGAGCGGGGGCGAGCAGTACTTC. It specifies CASSYQSGGEQYF.

This chain links TRBV6-6 with TRBJ1-1; no clear D gene. V lost 6 bases to trimming and J lost 0 bases, with 11 bases between them. This CDR3 contains 14 residues. Looked up from germline, CDR1 is MNHNY and CDR2 is SVGAGI (reference sequence). The CDR3 DNA follows: TGTGCCAGCAGAGTACATGCCCTGAACACTGAAGCTTTCTTT. It yields the protein CASRVHALNTEAFF.

The chain carries TRBV28 and TRBJ2-1, with a possible D match to TRBD1 (5 bases). The V end was cut by 10 bases, the J end by 9 bases, with 22 bases between. The CDR3 has 14 amino acids. Germline V gene data show CDR1 as MDHEN and CDR2 as SYDVKM. CDR3 loop: CAITKRGIDGEQFF. CDR3 in DNA: TGTGCCATCACGAAAAGGGGAATCGACGGTGAGCAGTTCTTC.

The CDR3 loop reads CASKTGPYTDTQYF. The CDR3 nucleotides are TGTGCCAGCAAAACGGGGCCTTACACAGATACGCAGTATTTT. The chain joins TRBV7-3 to TRBJ2-3, with D possibly being TRBD1 or TRBD2 (5 bases each). Looked up from germline, CDR1 is SGHTA and CDR2 is FQGTGA. The V end lost 7 bases, the J end lost 2 bases, and 13 bases lay between the germline ends. This CDR3 is built from 14 residues. The full variable domain, in which reference TRBV7-3 and TRBJ2-3 provide the parts outside the CDR3, is GAGVSQTPSNKVTEKGKYVELRCDPISGHTALYWYRQSLGQGPEFLIYFQGTGAADDSGLPNDRFFAVRPEGSVSTLKIQRTERGDSAVYLCASKTGPYTDTQYFGPGTRLTVL.

The V and J genes are TRBV6-1 and TRBJ2-7; 10 nucleotides align to TRBD1. Germline loops: CDR1 MNHNS, CDR2 SASEGT. The CDR3 is 14 residues long. After removal of 8 bases from V and 6 bases from J, the junction contained 10 bases not matched to a gene. CDR3 amino acids: CASRSGTGASEQYV. CDR3 DNA sequence: TGTGCCAGCCGCTCCGGGACAGGGGCTAGCGAGCAGTACGTC.

The V call is TRBV5-1, the J call TRBJ1-1; D remains unclear. V was clipped by 0 bases and J by 1 base, with 7 bases between them. The germline V gene has CDR1 SGHRS and CDR2 YFSETQ. The length of the CDR3 is 14 residues. The CDR3 coding sequence is TGCGCCAGCAGCTTGGATGACGCGAACACTGAAGCTTTCTTT. Its protein product is CASSLDDANTEAFF.

This chain connects TRBV5-1 to TRBJ2-2, with TRBD1 as a possible D gene (5 bases). The CDR3 has 14 residues. The germline V and J ends were trimmed by 0 bases and 6 bases, with 9 bases remaining between them. The germline V gene has CDR1 SGHRS and CDR2 YFSETQ. CDR3 nucleotides: TGCGCCAGCAGCTTGGCCGGCAGGGCCGGGGAGCTGTTTTTT. This encodes CASSLAGRAGELFF.

This clone appeared once. This chain connects TRBV5-5 to TRBJ2-5; TRBD2 matches 7 bases. The V and J ends lost 4 bases and 5 bases, in that order; junction bases with no gene match: 20. CDR1 SGHKS and CDR2 YYEKEE come from the germline V gene (reference sequence). There are 18 residues in the CDR3. The CDR3 coding sequence is TGTGCCAGCAGCAGGACACCCGCAGCGGGGCGGGCGAGGGAGACCCAGTACTTC. It yields the protein CASSRTPAAGRARETQYF.

The genes are TRBV5-1 and TRBJ2-1; 12 bases map to TRBD2. The germline gives CDR1 SGHRS, CDR2 YFSETQ. The CDR3 length is 15 residues. V dropped 2 bases and J dropped 5; count of bases not matched to a gene: 2. This chain's CDR3 is CASSFWTSGDNEQFF. The CDR3 DNA reads as TGCGCCAGCAGCTTTTGGACTAGCGGGGACAATGAGCAGTTCTTC.

This chain connects TRBV18 to TRBJ2-2; 9 bases line up with TRBD1. With 6 bases clipped from V and 6 bases from J, the junction kept 11 bases outside the gene matches. This CDR3 region has 16 residues. Per the germline V gene, CDR1 is KGHSH and CDR2 is LQKENI. In DNA, the CDR3 is TGTGCCAGCTCCCCCATGCGGACAGGGGTTGCCGGGGAGCTGTTTTTT. As protein: CASSPMRTGVAGELFF. The entire variable domain, with the rest obtained from reference TRBV18 and TRBJ2-2, is as follows: NAGVMQNPRHLVRRRGQEARLRCSPMKGHSHVYWYRQLPEEGLKFMVYLQKENIIDESGMPKERFSAEFPKEGPSILRIQQVVRGDSAAYFCASSPMRTGVAGELFFGEGSRLTVL.